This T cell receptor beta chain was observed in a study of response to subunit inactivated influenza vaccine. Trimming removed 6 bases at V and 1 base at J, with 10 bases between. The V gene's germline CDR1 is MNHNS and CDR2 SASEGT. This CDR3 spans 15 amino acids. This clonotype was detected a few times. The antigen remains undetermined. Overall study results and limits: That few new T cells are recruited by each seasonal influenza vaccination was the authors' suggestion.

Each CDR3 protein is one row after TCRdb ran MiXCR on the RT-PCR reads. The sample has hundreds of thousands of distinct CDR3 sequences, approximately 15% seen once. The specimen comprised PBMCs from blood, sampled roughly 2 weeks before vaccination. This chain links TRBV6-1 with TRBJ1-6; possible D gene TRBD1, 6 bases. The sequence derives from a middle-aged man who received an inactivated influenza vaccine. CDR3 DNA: TGTGCCAGCAGGCTCAGGGGTTCCTATAATTCACCCCTCCACTTT. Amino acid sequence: CASRLRGSYNSPLHF.